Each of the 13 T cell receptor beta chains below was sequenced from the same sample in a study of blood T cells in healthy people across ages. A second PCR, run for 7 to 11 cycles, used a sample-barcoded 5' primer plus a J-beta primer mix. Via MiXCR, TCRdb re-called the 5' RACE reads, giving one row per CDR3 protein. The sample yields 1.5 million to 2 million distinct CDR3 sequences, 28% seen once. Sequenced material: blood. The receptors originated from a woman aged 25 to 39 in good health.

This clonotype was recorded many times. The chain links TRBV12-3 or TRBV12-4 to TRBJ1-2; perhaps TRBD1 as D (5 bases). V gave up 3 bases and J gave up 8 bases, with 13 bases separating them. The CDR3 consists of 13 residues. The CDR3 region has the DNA TGTGCCAGCAGTTTGATGGGGGGTCACGGCTACACCTTC. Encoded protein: CASSLMGGHGYTF.

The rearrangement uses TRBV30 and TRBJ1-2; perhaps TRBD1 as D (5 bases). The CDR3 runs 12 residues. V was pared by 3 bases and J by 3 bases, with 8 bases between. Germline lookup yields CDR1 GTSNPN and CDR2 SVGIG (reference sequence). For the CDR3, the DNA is TGTGCCTGGAGACAGGAAGACTATGGCTACACCTTC. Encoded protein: CAWRQEDYGYTF.

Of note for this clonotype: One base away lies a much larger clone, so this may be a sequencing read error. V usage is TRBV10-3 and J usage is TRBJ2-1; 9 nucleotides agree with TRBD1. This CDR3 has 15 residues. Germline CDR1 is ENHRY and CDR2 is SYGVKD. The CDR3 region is CAIMPGQGGGNERFF. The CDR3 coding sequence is TGTGCCATCATGCCGGGACAGGGAGGGGGCAATGAGCGGTTCTTC.

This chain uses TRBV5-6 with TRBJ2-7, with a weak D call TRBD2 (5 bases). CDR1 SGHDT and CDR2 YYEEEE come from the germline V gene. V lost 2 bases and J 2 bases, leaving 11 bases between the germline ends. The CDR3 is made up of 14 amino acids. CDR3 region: CASSFNSGTYEQYF. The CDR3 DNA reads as TGTGCCAGCAGCTTTAACAGCGGAACCTACGAGCAGTACTTC.

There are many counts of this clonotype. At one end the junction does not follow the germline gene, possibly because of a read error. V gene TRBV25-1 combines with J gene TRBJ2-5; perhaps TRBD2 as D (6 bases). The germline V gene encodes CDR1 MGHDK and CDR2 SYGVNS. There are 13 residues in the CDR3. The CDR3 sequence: CASSEGGGETQYF. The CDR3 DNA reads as TGCGCCAGCAGTGAGGGAGGTGGTGAGACCCAGTACTTC.

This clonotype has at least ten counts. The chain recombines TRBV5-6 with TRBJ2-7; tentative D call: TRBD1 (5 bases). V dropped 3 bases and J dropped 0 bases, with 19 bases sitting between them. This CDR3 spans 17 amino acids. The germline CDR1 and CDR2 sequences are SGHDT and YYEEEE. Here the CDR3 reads CASSSELTVAVSYEQYF. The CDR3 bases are TGTGCCAGCAGCTCGGAACTGACAGTGGCCGTCTCCTACGAGCAGTACTTC.

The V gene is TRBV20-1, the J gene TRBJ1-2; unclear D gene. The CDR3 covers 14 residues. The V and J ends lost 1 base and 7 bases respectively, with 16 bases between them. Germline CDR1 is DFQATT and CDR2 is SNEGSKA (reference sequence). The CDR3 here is CSARVVETSLGYTF. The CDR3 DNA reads TGCAGTGCTAGAGTAGTAGAGACGTCCCTTGGCTACACCTTC.

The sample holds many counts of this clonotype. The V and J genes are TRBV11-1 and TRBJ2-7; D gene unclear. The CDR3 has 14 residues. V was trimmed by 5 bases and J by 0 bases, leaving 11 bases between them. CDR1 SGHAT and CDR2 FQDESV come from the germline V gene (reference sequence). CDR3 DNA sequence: TGTGCCAGCAGCGGGGAAGAACGCTCCTACGAGCAGTACTTC. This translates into CASSGEERSYEQYF.

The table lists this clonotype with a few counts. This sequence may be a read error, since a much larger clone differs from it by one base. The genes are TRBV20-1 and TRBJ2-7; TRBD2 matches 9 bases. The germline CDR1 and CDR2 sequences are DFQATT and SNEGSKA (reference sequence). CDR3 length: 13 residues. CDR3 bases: TGCAGTACTAGGGCTAGCGGGAAAGACGAGCAGTACTTC. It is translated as CSTRASGKDEQYF.

The CDR3 DNA sequence: TGTGCCACCAGTGCGGTGTCGGAGGGCCAAGAGACCCAGTACTTC. Residues: CATSAVSEGQETQYF. This rearrangement joins TRBV24-1 to TRBJ2-5, with D perhaps matching TRBD2 (6 bases). The CDR3 contains 15 residues. Trimming left V 5 bases short and J 1 base short, with 13 bases between. Germline V gene data show CDR1 as KGHDR and CDR2 as SFDVKD.

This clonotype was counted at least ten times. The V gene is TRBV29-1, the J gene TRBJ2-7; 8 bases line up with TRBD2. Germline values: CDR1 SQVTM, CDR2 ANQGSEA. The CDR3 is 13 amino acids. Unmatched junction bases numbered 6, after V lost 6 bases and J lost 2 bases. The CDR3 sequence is CSVREGIAYEQYF. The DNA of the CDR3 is TGCAGCGTCCGGGAGGGGATAGCCTACGAGCAGTACTTC.

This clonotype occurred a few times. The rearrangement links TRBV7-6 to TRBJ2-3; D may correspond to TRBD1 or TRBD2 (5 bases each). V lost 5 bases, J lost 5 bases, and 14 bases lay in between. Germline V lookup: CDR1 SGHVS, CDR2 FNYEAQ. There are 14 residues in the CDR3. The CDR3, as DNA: TGTGCCAGCAGCCGGGACCTCTCGGTAGATACGCAGTATTTT. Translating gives CASSRDLSVDTQYF.

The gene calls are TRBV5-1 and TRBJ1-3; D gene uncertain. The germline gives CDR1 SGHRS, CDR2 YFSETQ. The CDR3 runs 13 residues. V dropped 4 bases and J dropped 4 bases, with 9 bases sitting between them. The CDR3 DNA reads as TGCGCCAGCAGCCTAGACGGAGGAAACACCATATATTTT. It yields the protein CASSLDGGNTIYF.